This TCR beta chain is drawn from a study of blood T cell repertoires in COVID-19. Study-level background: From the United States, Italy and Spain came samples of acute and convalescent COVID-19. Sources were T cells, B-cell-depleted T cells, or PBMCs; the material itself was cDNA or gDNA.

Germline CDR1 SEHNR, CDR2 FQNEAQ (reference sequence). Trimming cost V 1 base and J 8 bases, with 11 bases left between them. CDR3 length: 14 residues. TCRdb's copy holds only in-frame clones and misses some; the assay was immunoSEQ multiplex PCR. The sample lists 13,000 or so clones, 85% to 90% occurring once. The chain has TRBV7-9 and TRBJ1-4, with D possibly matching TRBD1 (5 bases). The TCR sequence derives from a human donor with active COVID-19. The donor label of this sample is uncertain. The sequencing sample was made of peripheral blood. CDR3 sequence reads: CASSLGAPGEKLFF. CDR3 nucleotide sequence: TGTGCCAGCAGCTTAGGGGCCCCAGGGGAAAAACTGTTTTTT.